These 32 T cell receptor beta chains were all obtained from the same sample, sequenced in a study of cytomegalovirus exposure and HLA in healthy donors. Assay used: immunoSEQ multiplex PCR; TCRdb lists only in-frame clones, some missing. Among roughly 120,000 clones, 88% were seen once, and the ten largest hold approximately 2%. Sequences were obtained from PBMCs. Every receptor here comes from a man younger than 35 in good health and CMV-seronegative.

V gene TRBV29-1 combines with J gene TRBJ2-1, with TRBD1 identical over 7 bases. The CDR3 spans 14 residues. J was trimmed by 4 bases and V by 7 bases; bases with no gene match: 10. CDR1 and CDR2 (germline): SQVTM, ANQGSEA. The CDR3 loop is CSAIRDSPYNEQFF. For the CDR3, the DNA is TGCAGCGCAATAAGGGACAGTCCTTACAATGAGCAGTTCTTC.

The chain links TRBV11-2 to TRBJ1-1, with TRBD1 as a possible D gene (5 bases). Germline CDR1 SGHAT, CDR2 FQNNGV. CDR3 length: 15 residues. Trimming stripped 2 bases from V and 1 base from J, with 11 bases between. CDR3 region: CASSLLTDRNTEAFF. CDR3 DNA sequence: TGTGCCAGCAGCTTATTGACAGACCGGAACACTGAAGCTTTCTTT. The full variable domain, with the rest looked up from reference TRBV11-2 and TRBJ1-1, is EAGVAQSPRYKIIEKRQSVAFWCNPISGHATLYWYQQILGQGPKLLIQFQNNGVVDDSQLPKDRFSAERLKGVDSTLKIQPAKLEDSAVYLCASSLLTDRNTEAFFGQGTRLTVV.

The V call is TRBV18, the J call TRBJ1-5; D is uncertain. Germline V gene lookup returns CDR1 KGHSH and CDR2 LQKENI. The CDR3 extends over 14 amino acids. V gave up 1 base and J gave up 2 bases, with 6 bases separating them. The CDR3 region has the DNA TGTGCCAGCTCACCACAGAGGGGCAATCAGCCCCAGCATTTT. This translates into CASSPQRGNQPQHF.

The chain joins TRBV5-1 to TRBJ2-2, with 7 bases lining up with TRBD1. J lost 1 base, V lost 1 base, and 4 bases had no gene match. The germline V gene has CDR1 SGHRS and CDR2 YFSETQ. The CDR3 extends over 16 amino acids. This chain's CDR3 is CASSLFGTENTGELFF. CDR3 DNA sequence: TGCGCCAGCAGCTTGTTCGGGACAGAGAACACCGGGGAGCTGTTTTTT.

The rearrangement uses TRBV6-1 and TRBJ2-5; no reliable D call. The CDR3 spans 13 residues. Germline values: CDR1 MNHNS, CDR2 SASEGT. Trimming removed 7 bases at V and 4 bases at J, with 13 bases between. The CDR3 coding sequence is TGTGCCAGCATGAACGGGTTAGCAGAGACCCAGTACTTC. This gives the protein CASMNGLAETQYF.

The chain recombines TRBV19 with TRBJ1-2; D uncertain. The germline V and J ends were trimmed by 3 bases and 1 base, with 6 bases remaining between them. Germline V gives CDR1 LNHDA, CDR2 SQIVND (reference sequence). This CDR3 contains 13 residues. The CDR3 region is CASSIADNYGYTF. The CDR3 DNA sequence: TGTGCCAGTAGTATTGCGGATAACTATGGCTACACCTTC.

The rearrangement uses TRBV15 and TRBJ1-1, with D possibly being TRBD1 (5 bases). The CDR3 loop spans 13 amino acids. CDR1 is LNHNV, CDR2 YYDKDF, per germline (reference sequence). With 0 bases removed from V and 8 bases from J, the gap between germline ends came to 10 bases. As DNA, the CDR3 is TGTGCCACCAGCAGAGACAGGGTAGGGGAAGCTTTCTTT. Encoded protein: CATSRDRVGEAFF.

The CDR3 DNA is TGTGCCTGGAGTGTACTGACAGGGTGGGAGTACGAGCAGTACTTC. The encoded protein is CAWSVLTGWEYEQYF. This chain connects TRBV30 to TRBJ2-7; 7 bases are a match to TRBD1. The CDR3 runs 15 residues. Germline values: CDR1 GTSNPN, CDR2 SVGIG (reference sequence). The V gene end was trimmed by 0 bases and the J gene end by 4 bases; junction bases not matched to a gene: 9.

The chain joins TRBV19 to TRBJ2-3; D not resolved. CDR1 is LNHDA, CDR2 SQIVND, per germline (reference sequence). Trimming cost V 4 bases and J 0 bases, with 11 bases left between them. This CDR3 has 15 amino acids. In nucleotides, the CDR3 is TGTGCCAGTAGTAAGCAGGAACCTAGCACAGATACGCAGTATTTT. It codes for CASSKQEPSTDTQYF.

This chain links TRBV10-3 with TRBJ1-2; D uncertain. The CDR3 loop spans 15 amino acids. Germline V gene lookup returns CDR1 ENHRY and CDR2 SYGVKD. V was trimmed by 2 bases and J by 8 bases, leaving 18 bases between them. CDR3 region: CAISEAATESDGYTF. The CDR3 nucleotides are TGTGCCATCAGTGAGGCCGCGACTGAGTCTGACGGCTACACCTTC.

V gene TRBV4-3 combines with J gene TRBJ1-6; TRBD1 matches at 9 bases. The length of the CDR3 is 16 residues. Germline CDR1 LGHNA, CDR2 YSLEER. The trim removed 1 base at V and 5 bases at J, leaving 3 bases unmatched. In DNA, the CDR3 is TGCGCCAGCAGCCAAGCACAGGGGGCGAATAATTCACCCCTCCACTTT. Its protein product is CASSQAQGANNSPLHF.

A few counts support this clone. The chain combines TRBV5-6 with TRBJ2-1; D is possibly TRBD1 (6 bases). The CDR3 loop spans 16 amino acids. CDR1 is SGHDT, CDR2 YYEEEE, per germline. V lost 3 bases to trimming and J lost 5 bases, with 18 bases between them. CDR3 sequence: CASSSTLGAENNEQFF. CDR3 coding DNA: TGTGCCAGCAGCTCCACTCTGGGGGCTGAGAACAATGAGCAGTTCTTC.

The genes are TRBV27 and TRBJ2-5, with 10 nucleotides matching TRBD1. The CDR3 contains 15 residues. Germline V gives CDR1 MNHEY, CDR2 SMNVEV (reference sequence). V lost 2 bases, J lost 2 bases, and 2 bases stayed unmatched. The CDR3 DNA reads TGTGCCAGCAGTTTAGGACAGGGGGGGCAAGAGACCCAGTACTTC. Translated: CASSLGQGGQETQYF.

The chain employs TRBV7-9 and TRBJ1-2; D ambiguous. This CDR3 region has 16 residues. V lost 7 bases to trimming and J lost 3 bases, with 21 bases between them. Germline CDR1 is SEHNR and CDR2 is FQNEAQ (reference sequence). The CDR3 sequence is CASTLQVGQRYYGYTF. The CDR3 DNA sequence: TGTGCCAGCACCCTGCAGGTGGGCCAGCGGTACTATGGCTACACCTTC.

The J gene is TRBJ2-7, the V gene TRBV28; maybe TRBD1 (5 bases). V was cut by 5 bases and J by 3 bases, with 14 bases left in between. Germline V gene data show CDR1 as MDHEN and CDR2 as SYDVKM. The CDR3 has 14 amino acids. The CDR3 nucleotides are TGTGCCAGCAGTGGTTTAGGGGCACGCTACGAGCAGTACTTC. Amino acids: CASSGLGARYEQYF.

The chain links TRBV7-9 to TRBJ1-2, with a possible D match to TRBD1 (5 bases). V lost 7 bases, J lost 8 bases, and 20 bases lay in between. Germline lookup yields CDR1 SEHNR and CDR2 FQNEAQ (reference sequence). The CDR3 consists of 14 residues. DNA for the CDR3: TGTGCCAGCAACCGGATCACAGGTTATGAGGGCTACACCTTC. Translating gives CASNRITGYEGYTF.

The chain uses TRBV28 and TRBJ2-7; D not certain. The CDR3 is 11 residues long. V lost 3 bases, J lost 7 bases, and 7 bases lay in between. CDR1 is MDHEN and CDR2 is SYDVKM in the germline V gene. The CDR3 loop reads CASSLQLEQYF. The CDR3 DNA sequence: TGTGCCAGCAGTTTGCAGTTGGAGCAGTACTTC.

This chain uses TRBV5-1 with TRBJ1-3, with D uncertain. Germline CDR1 is SGHRS and CDR2 is YFSETQ. This CDR3 is 15 amino acids long. V was trimmed by 4 bases and J by 4 bases, leaving 15 bases between them. This CDR3 is CASSPDGVPGNTIYF. Here the CDR3 DNA reads TGCGCCAGCAGCCCTGACGGGGTCCCCGGAAACACCATATATTTT.

As concerns this clone: Other DNA sequences of this sample code for an identical CDR3. This chain connects TRBV19 to TRBJ2-7, with D perhaps TRBD2 (6 bases). Germline CDR1 reads LNHDA; CDR2 reads SQIVND (reference sequence). Trimming took off 5 bases at V and 0 bases at J, with 8 bases between the two ends. The CDR3 spans 13 residues. The CDR3 region is CASSYGSSYEQYF. CDR3 sequence (DNA): TGTGCCAGTAGTTACGGGAGCTCCTACGAGCAGTACTTC.

J is TRBJ1-2 and V is TRBV18; maybe TRBD1 (6 bases). Trimming took 2 bases from V and 3 from J, leaving 13 bases between them. The CDR3 has 15 amino acids. CDR1 KGHSH and CDR2 LQKENI come from the germline V gene. The CDR3 coding sequence is TGTGCCAGCTCACCATCGGGGGGCGCGCACTATGGCTACACCTTC. This gives the protein CASSPSGGAHYGYTF.

The chain links TRBV13 to TRBJ1-1, with D perhaps matching TRBD1 (5 bases). This CDR3 is 15 amino acids long. Germline V gene data show CDR1 as PRHDT and CDR2 as FYEKMQ (reference sequence). V gave up 2 bases and J gave up 11 bases, with 21 bases separating them. The chain's CDR3 is CASSLRNRPISSAFF. Here the CDR3 DNA reads TGTGCCAGCAGCTTAAGGAACAGGCCGATTTCGTCGGCTTTCTTT. The full variable domain, with the rest looked up from reference TRBV13 and TRBJ1-1, is AAGVIQSPRHLIKEKRETATLKCYPIPRHDTVYWYQQGPGQDPQFLISFYEKMQSDKGSIPDRFSAQQFSDYHSELNMSSLELGDSALYFCASSLRNRPISSAFFGQGTRLTVV.

This clone was recorded once. The chain employs TRBV28 and TRBJ1-2, with 8 nucleotides matching TRBD1. The CDR3 runs to 14 residues. CDR1 and CDR2 (germline): MDHEN, SYDVKM. J lost 7 bases, V lost 2 bases, and 6 bases had no gene match. CDR3 region: CASSLMGRGLGYTF. CDR3 in DNA: TGTGCCAGCAGTTTAATGGGCAGGGGGCTTGGCTACACCTTC.

This clone was picked up one time. The chain combines TRBV15 with TRBJ2-5, with TRBD2 as a possible D gene (5 bases). This CDR3 region has 14 residues. In germline, CDR1 is LNHNV, CDR2 YYDKDF (reference sequence). Trimming cost V 0 bases and J 5 bases, with 10 bases left between them. CDR3 amino acids: CATSRDRGSETQYF. CDR3 sequence (DNA): TGTGCCACCAGCAGAGATCGGGGATCGGAGACCCAGTACTTC.

CDR3 nucleotides: TGTGCCAGTAGTTTAGGGCAGGGGGCTGCCGGCTACACCTTC. Protein sequence: CASSLGQGAAGYTF. The chain has TRBV19 and TRBJ1-2; 8 nucleotides match TRBD1. J gave up 8 bases and V 5 bases, and 10 bases lay outside the gene matches. The germline V gene encodes CDR1 LNHDA and CDR2 SQIVND (reference sequence). CDR3 length: 14 amino acids.

J is TRBJ1-4 and V is TRBV7-6; 9 nucleotides align to TRBD1. The CDR3 runs to 19 residues. CDR1 and CDR2 from the germline V gene are SGHVS and FNYEAQ. V lost 2 bases, J lost 3 bases, and 13 bases stayed unmatched. CDR3 protein: CASSLRDRAEPFANEKLFF. The CDR3 DNA is TGTGCCAGCAGCTTAAGGGACAGGGCCGAACCTTTCGCTAATGAAAAACTGTTTTTT.

The rearrangement links TRBV21-1 to TRBJ2-3; no check of the table's D call, TRBD2, against the DNA was made. TRBV21-1 has pseudogene status. This CDR3 has 12 residues. CDR3 DNA sequence: TGCCAAGGGCAGGAGGGCACAGATACGCAGTATTTT. Translating it yields CQGQEGTDTQYF.

V gene TRBV6-5 combines with J gene TRBJ1-1; 7 positions agree with TRBD1. There are 15 residues in the CDR3. The V segment lost 10 bases and the J segment 0 bases; nucleotides outside the gene matches: 11. CDR1 is MNHEY, CDR2 SVGAGI, per germline. CDR3: CATTTRGALNTEAFF. In nucleotides, the CDR3 is TGTGCCACCACGACCAGGGGGGCCTTGAACACTGAAGCTTTCTTT.

This chain joins TRBV13 and TRBJ2-6, with D maybe TRBD1 (7 bases). Germline assignment: CDR1 PRHDT and CDR2 FYEKMQ (reference sequence). Trimming took off 4 bases at V and 2 bases at J, with 12 bases between the two ends. The CDR3 has 16 amino acids. The CDR3 coding sequence is TGTGCCAGCAGCTACGCAGGGGGGCCTGGGGCCAACGTCCTGACTTTC. Translating it yields CASSYAGGPGANVLTF.

There are many counts of this clone. The rearrangement links TRBV6-4 to TRBJ1-1, with 8 bases lining up with TRBD1. The CDR3 extends over 13 amino acids. The trim removed 6 bases at V and 4 bases at J, leaving 4 bases unmatched. The V gene's germline CDR1 is MRHNA and CDR2 SNTAGT. The CDR3 is CASRKQGGTEAFF. The CDR3 nucleotides are TGTGCCAGCAGGAAACAGGGGGGCACTGAAGCTTTCTTT.

The chain has TRBV14 and TRBJ2-2; 10 bases match TRBD2. The J segment lost 3 bases and the V segment lost 0 bases, leaving 4 bases of the junction unmatched. The CDR3 sequence is 17 residues long. Germline V CDR1 and CDR2: SGHDN, FVKESK. CDR3 sequence reads: CASSQDSTSGYTGELFF. CDR3 bases: TGTGCCAGCAGCCAAGATTCGACTAGCGGGTACACCGGGGAGCTGTTTTTT.

The V and J genes are TRBV7-2 and TRBJ1-3; weak D call: TRBD1 (6 bases). The CDR3 length is 16 residues. Trimming removed 4 bases from V and 0 bases from J, with 13 bases in between. Germline CDR1 and CDR2: SGHTA and FQGNSA. The DNA of the CDR3 is TGTGCCAGCAGCTCGGACAGACCGAGCTCTGGAAACACCATATATTTT. Translation gives CASSSDRPSSGNTIYF.

J is TRBJ1-1 and V is TRBV28; 8 bases match TRBD1. The CDR3 has 16 amino acids. CDR1 MDHEN and CDR2 SYDVKM come from the germline V gene. The V gene end was trimmed by 5 bases and the J gene end by 1 base; junction bases not matched to a gene: 9. The CDR3 reads CASSSPGTGSNTEAFF. The CDR3 DNA follows: TGTGCCAGCAGTAGTCCCGGGACAGGATCGAACACTGAAGCTTTCTTT.